The next 9 T cell receptor beta chains were all read from a single sample in a study of T cells in Graves' hyperthyroidism and ophthalmopathy. There were TCR beta CDR3 regions amplified from RNA transcripts. HTBI primers were the set used in a first-round RT-PCR of the TCR CDR3. Each CDR3 protein gets one entry after TCRdb re-called the multiplex PCR reads with MiXCR. Here the sample spans around 700,000 distinct CDR3 sequences, 18% being singletons. The sequenced material came from blood. The receptors come from a woman between 50 and 59 years old with Graves' hyperthyroidism that later progressed to Graves' ophthalmopathy.

This clonotype was seen ten or more times. The chain joins TRBV11-2 to TRBJ2-5, with TRBD2 identical over 12 bases. CDR1 and CDR2 from the germline V gene are SGHAT and FQNNGV. The V segment lost 0 bases and the J segment 7 bases; nucleotides outside the gene matches: 12. This CDR3 comprises 18 residues. DNA of the CDR3: TGTGCCAGCAGCTTAGAGCCCCGCCTAGCGGGGGGGCTGGGGACCCAGTACTTC. It codes for CASSLEPRLAGGLGTQYF.

The rearrangement links TRBV12-3 or TRBV12-4 to TRBJ1-5; D call uncertain. Trimming removed 6 bases from V and 0 bases from J, with 12 bases in between. This CDR3 contains 15 residues. The CDR3: CASSLRDHSNQPQHF. CDR3 nucleotide sequence: TGTGCCAGCAGCCTAAGGGATCATAGCAATCAGCCCCAGCATTTT.

The chain recombines TRBV11-2 with TRBJ2-1; D may be TRBD1 (5 bases). Deletions cut 4 bases from V and 9 bases from J, with 13 bases between. This CDR3 region has 13 residues. CDR1 is SGHAT, CDR2 FQNNGV, per germline. CDR3 region: CASSSLRQGEQFF. The CDR3 DNA sequence: TGTGCCAGCAGCTCCCTAAGGCAGGGTGAGCAGTTCTTC.

This clonotype was recorded at least ten times. DNA of the CDR3: TGTGCCAGCAGCCCCCGACCGGGACAACCGCGGATTTACAATGAGCAGTTCTTC. This gives the protein CASSPRPGQPRIYNEQFF. The chain links TRBV11-2 to TRBJ2-1; D might be TRBD1 (6 bases). CDR3 length: 18 residues. Germline values: CDR1 SGHAT, CDR2 FQNNGV. The V and J ends lost 5 bases and 4 bases respectively, with 24 bases between them.

This clonotype appeared many times. This chain connects TRBV5-1 to TRBJ2-1; 16 nucleotides agree with TRBD2. The trim removed 3 bases at V and 8 bases at J, leaving 5 bases unmatched. There are 16 residues in the CDR3. Germline V gene lookup returns CDR1 SGHRS and CDR2 YFSETQ. The CDR3 nucleotides read TGCGCCAGCAGCTCCGGGACTAGCGGGGGGGCCCATGAGCAGTTCTTC. Translation gives CASSSGTSGGAHEQFF.

The chain joins TRBV20-1 to TRBJ2-7; D possibly corresponds to TRBD2 (5 bases). Trimming shortened V by 0 bases and J by 7 bases, and 16 bases separated the two germline ends. The V gene's germline CDR1 is DFQATT and CDR2 SNEGSKA (reference sequence). The CDR3 sequence is 14 residues long. CDR3 sequence: CSARDGLATGEQYF. CDR3 DNA sequence: TGCAGTGCTAGAGACGGGCTCGCAACGGGAGAGCAGTACTTC.

Ten or more counts support this clonotype. This chain links TRBV11-2 with TRBJ2-7; 8 bases agree with TRBD2. CDR3 length: 14 residues. Germline V gives CDR1 SGHAT, CDR2 FQNNGV. Unmatched junction bases numbered 6, after V lost 8 bases and J lost 0 bases. CDR3 sequence reads: CASLGRGASYEQYF. For the CDR3, the DNA is TGTGCCAGCCTGGGGCGGGGGGCCTCCTACGAGCAGTACTTC.

Only a few counts were recorded for this clonotype. The chain is built from TRBV20-1 and TRBJ2-5; D is ambiguous. CDR3 length: 10 residues. V lost 3 bases, J lost 4 bases, and 3 bases lay in between. Germline assignment: CDR1 DFQATT and CDR2 SNEGSKA (reference sequence). Here the CDR3 reads CSARTETQYF. In DNA, the CDR3 is TGCAGTGCTAGGACAGAGACCCAGTACTTC.

The CDR3 DNA sequence: TGTGCTACCGCCGGGACTAGGATTAATGAGCAGTTCTTC. Translating gives CATAGTRINEQFF. The chain employs TRBV2 and TRBJ2-1, with TRBD2 matching 8 bases. This CDR3 has 13 residues. Germline V gives CDR1 SNHLY, CDR2 FYNNEI.